Listed here are 3 T cell receptor beta chains from one sample, sequenced in a study of post-analysis software for immune sequencing data. Study-level findings and limits: There were a few TRBV segments more frequent in patients than controls, and TRBV5-6, TRBV5-1 and TRBV20-1 were among them.

What these receptors recognize is not known. The authors incorporated unique molecular identifiers into the TCR beta cDNA libraries. TCRdb re-called the PCR reads through MiXCR, storing one row per CDR3 protein. The data contain about 760,000 distinct CDR3 sequences, 30% of them singletons. The specimen sequenced was blood. These receptor sequences come from a girl between 10 and 17 years old with multiple sclerosis.

This clonotype was counted only a few times. V is TRBV20-1 and J is TRBJ2-5; 12 bases align to TRBD2. The DNA end favors TRBJ2-7, so the J call may be wrong. The CDR3 runs to 13 residues. Germline V CDR1 and CDR2: DFQATT, SNEGSKA (reference sequence). The CDR3 loop reads CSARLAGVAEQYF. The DNA for the CDR3 is TGCAGTGCCCGACTAGCGGGAGTCGCCGAGCAGTACTTC.

The CDR3: CASSDGTGDFGYTF. CDR3 in DNA: TGCGCCAGCAGCGATGGGACAGGGGATTTTGGCTACACCTTC. The chain has TRBV5-1 and TRBJ1-2, with TRBD1 matching over 10 bases. This CDR3 contains 14 residues. V was pared by 4 bases and J by 7 bases, with 7 bases of the junction left unmatched. The germline V gene encodes CDR1 SGHRS and CDR2 YFSETQ.

This clonotype was picked up one time. The V gene is TRBV5-4, the J gene TRBJ2-5, with TRBD1 matching 7 bases. The trim removed 1 base at V and 7 bases at J, leaving 10 bases unmatched. Germline CDR1 SGHNT, CDR2 YYREEE (reference sequence). The CDR3 totals 15 residues. The CDR3 sequence is CASSLWDSQRGTQYF. The DNA for the CDR3 is TGTGCCAGCAGCTTGTGGGACAGCCAAAGGGGGACCCAGTACTTC.